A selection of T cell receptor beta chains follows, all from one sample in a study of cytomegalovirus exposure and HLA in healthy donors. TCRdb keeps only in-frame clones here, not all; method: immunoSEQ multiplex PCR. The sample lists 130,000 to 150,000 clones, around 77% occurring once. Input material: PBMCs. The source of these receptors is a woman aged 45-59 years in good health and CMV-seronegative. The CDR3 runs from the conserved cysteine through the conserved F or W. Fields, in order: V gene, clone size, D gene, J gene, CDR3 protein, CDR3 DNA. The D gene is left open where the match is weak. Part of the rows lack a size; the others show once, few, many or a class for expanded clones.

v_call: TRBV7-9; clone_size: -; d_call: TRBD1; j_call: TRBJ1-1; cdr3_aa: CASSSAGTGHTEAFF; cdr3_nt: TGTGCCAGCAGCTCAGCCGGGACAGGCCACACTGAAGCTTTCTTT
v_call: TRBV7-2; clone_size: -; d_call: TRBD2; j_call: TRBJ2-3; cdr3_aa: CASSSTLAGRSDTQYF; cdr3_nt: TGTGCCAGCAGCTCGACTCTAGCGGGGAGATCAGATACGCAGTATTTT
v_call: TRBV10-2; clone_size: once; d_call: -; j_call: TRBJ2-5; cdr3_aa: CASSERPGHPGYQYF; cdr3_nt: TGCGCCAGCAGTGAGAGGCCGGGACATCCGGGGTACCAGTACTTC
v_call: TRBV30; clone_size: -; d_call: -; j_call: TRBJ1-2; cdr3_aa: CAWSVLTVNYGYTF; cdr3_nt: TGTGCCTGGAGTGTATTGACTGTTAACTATGGCTACACCTTC
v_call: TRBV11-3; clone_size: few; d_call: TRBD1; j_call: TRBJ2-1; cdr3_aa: CASSPRQGRNSYNEQFF; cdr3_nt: TGTGCCAGCAGCCCGAGACAGGGGCGAAACTCCTACAATGAGCAGTTCTTC
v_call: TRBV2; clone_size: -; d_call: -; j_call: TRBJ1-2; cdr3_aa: CASNLRAAANYGYTF; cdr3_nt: TGTGCCAGCAACCTTCGAGCGGCAGCCAACTATGGCTACACCTTC
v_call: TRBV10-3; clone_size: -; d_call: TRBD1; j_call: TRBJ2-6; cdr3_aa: CAIREDRGQGDFNVLTF; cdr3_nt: TGTGCCATCAGGGAGGACAGGGGTCAAGGTGATTTCAACGTCCTGACTTTC
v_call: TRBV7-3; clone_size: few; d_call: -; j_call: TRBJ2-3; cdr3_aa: CASSVGGPGTDTQYF; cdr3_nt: TGTGCCAGCAGCGTGGGGGGGCCTGGCACAGATACGCAGTATTTT
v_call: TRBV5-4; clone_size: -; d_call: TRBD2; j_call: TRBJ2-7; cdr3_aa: CASSPRAGGLPEQYF; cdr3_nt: TGTGCCAGCAGTCCTAGAGCGGGGGGTCTACCCGAGCAGTACTTC
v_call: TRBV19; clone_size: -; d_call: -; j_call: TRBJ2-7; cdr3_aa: CASSIRASGSSYEQYF; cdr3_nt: TGTGCCAGTAGTATAAGAGCGTCTGGGAGCTCCTACGAGCAGTACTTC
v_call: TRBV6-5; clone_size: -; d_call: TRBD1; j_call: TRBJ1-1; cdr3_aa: CASSYFIGQGEAFF; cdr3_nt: TGTGCCAGCAGTTACTTTATCGGACAGGGTGAAGCTTTCTTT
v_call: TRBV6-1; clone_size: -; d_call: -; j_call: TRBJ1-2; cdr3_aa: CASSEALDTFYGYTF; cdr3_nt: TGTGCCAGCAGTGAAGCGCTCGACACCTTCTATGGCTACACCTTC
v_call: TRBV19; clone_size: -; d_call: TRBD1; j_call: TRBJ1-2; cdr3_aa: CASGDSNYGYTF; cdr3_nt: TGTGCTTCGGGGGACAGCAACTATGGCTACACCTTC
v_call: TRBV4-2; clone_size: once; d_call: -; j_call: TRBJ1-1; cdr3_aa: CASSQRSGGAPAFF; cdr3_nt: TGTGCCAGCAGCCAAAGATCGGGGGGCGCCCCAGCTTTCTTT
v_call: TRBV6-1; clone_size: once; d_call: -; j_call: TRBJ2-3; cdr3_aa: CASSEVSGLSTDTQYF; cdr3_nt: TGTGCCAGCAGTGAAGTCTCGGGTCTTAGCACAGATACGCAGTATTTT
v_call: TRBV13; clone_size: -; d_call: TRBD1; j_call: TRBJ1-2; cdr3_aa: CASSLRDREYTF; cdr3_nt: TGTGCCAGCAGCTTACGGGACAGGGAGTACACCTTC
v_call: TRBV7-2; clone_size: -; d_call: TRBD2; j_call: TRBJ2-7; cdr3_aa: CASSLGGGAQYEQYF; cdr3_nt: TGTGCCAGCAGCTTAGGCGGGGGGGCGCAATACGAGCAGTACTTC
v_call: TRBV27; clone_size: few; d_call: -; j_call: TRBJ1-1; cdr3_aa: CASGHPGLAEAFF; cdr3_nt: TGTGCCAGCGGACACCCCGGCTTGGCTGAAGCTTTCTTT
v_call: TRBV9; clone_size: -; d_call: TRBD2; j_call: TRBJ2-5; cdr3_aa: CASSVRAGGPETQYF; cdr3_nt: TGTGCCAGCAGCGTACGGGCGGGGGGGCCCGAGACCCAGTACTTC
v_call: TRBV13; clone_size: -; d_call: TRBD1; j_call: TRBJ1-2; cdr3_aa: CASSLGLGQGASYGYTF; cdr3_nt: TGTGCCAGCAGCTTAGGCCTAGGACAGGGGGCGAGCTATGGCTACACCTTC
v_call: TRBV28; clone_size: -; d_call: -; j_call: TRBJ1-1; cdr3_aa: CASSYSASLAEAFF; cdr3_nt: TGTGCCAGCAGCTATAGCGCAAGTCTGGCGGAAGCTTTCTTT
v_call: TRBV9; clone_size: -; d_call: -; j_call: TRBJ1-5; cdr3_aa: CASSVFSQPQHF; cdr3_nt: TGTGCCAGCAGCGTATTTAGTCAGCCCCAGCATTTT
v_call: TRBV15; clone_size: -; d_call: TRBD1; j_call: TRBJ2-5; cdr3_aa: CATSRNRGLETQYF; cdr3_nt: TGTGCCACCAGCAGAAACAGGGGGCTTGAGACCCAGTACTTC
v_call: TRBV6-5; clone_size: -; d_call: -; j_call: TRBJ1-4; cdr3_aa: CASSQTGRDEKLFF; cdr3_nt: TGTGCCAGCAGCCAAACAGGGAGAGATGAAAAACTGTTTTTT
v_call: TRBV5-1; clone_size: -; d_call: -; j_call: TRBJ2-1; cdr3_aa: CASSQQGSNEQFF; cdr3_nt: TGCGCCAGCAGCCAGCAGGGTAGCAATGAGCAGTTCTTC
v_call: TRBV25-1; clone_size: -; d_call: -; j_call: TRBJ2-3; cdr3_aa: CASSEYSMTDTQYF; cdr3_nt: TGTGCCAGCAGTGAATATAGTATGACAGATACGCAGTATTTT
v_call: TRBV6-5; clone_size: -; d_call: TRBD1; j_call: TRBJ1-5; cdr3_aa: CASSEQGGSNQPQHF; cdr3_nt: TGTGCCAGCAGCGAACAGGGGGGAAGCAATCAGCCCCAGCATTTT
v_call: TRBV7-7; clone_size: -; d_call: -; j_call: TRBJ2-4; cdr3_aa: CALVGGVAKNIQYF; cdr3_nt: TGTGCTCTGGTCGGAGGGGTTGCCAAAAACATTCAGTACTTC
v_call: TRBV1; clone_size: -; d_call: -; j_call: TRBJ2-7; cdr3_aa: CTSSTGHSYEQYF; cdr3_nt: TGCACCAGCAGCACCGGACATTCCTACGAGCAGTACTTC
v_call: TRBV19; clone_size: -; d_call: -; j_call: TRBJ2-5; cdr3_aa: CASSIDPDYKETQYF; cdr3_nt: TGTGCCAGTAGTATAGATCCCGACTACAAAGAGACCCAGTACTTC
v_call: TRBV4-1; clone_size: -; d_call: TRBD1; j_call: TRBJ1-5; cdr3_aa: CASSQDRDRGQPQHF; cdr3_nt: TGCGCCAGCAGCCAAGATCGGGACAGGGGGCAGCCCCAGCATTTT
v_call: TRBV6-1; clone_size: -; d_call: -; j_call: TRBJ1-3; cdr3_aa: CASLARLSGNTIYF; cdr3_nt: TGTGCCAGCCTCGCCCGACTCTCTGGAAACACCATATATTTT
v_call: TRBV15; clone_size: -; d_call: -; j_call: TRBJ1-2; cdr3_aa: CATSRVLLRDPRINYGYTF; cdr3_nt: TGTGCCACCAGCAGAGTATTGTTGCGGGACCCACGGATTAACTATGGCTACACCTTC
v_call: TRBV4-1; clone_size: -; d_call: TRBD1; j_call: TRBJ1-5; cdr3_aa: CASSQALTLTGLSNQPQHF; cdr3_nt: TGCGCCAGCAGCCAAGCTCTCACATTGACAGGGCTAAGCAATCAGCCCCAGCATTTT
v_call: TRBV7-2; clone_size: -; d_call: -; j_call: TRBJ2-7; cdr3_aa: CASSLTGWHEQYF; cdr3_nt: TGTGCCAGCAGCTTAACAGGGTGGCACGAGCAGTACTTC
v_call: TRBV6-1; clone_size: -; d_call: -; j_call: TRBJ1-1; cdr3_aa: CASIGTQTEAFF; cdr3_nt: TGTGCCAGCATTGGGACACAGACTGAAGCTTTCTTT
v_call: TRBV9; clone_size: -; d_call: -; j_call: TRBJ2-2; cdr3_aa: CASSVRNTGELFF; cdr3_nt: TGTGCCAGCAGCGTTCGTAACACCGGGGAGCTGTTTTTT
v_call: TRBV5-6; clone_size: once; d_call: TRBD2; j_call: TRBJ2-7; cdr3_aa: CASSLPSGTYPMDEQYF; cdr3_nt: TGTGCCAGCAGCTTGCCTAGCGGTACTTATCCTATGGACGAGCAGTACTTC
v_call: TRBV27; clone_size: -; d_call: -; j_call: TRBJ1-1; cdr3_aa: CASSFPGGEAFF; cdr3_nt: TGTGCCAGCAGTTTTCCCGGGGGTGAAGCTTTCTTT
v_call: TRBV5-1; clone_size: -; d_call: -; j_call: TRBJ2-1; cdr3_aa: CASSWGPLNEQFF; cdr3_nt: TGCGCCAGCAGTTGGGGCCCATTAAATGAGCAGTTCTTC
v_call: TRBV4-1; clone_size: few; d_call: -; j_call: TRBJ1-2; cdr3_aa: CASSQGGNYGYTF; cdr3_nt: TGCGCCAGCAGCCAAGGAGGGAACTATGGCTACACCTTC
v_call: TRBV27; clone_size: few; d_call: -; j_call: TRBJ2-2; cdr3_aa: CASSATGRNTGELFF; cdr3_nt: TGTGCCAGCAGCGCCACAGGGAGGAACACCGGGGAGCTGTTTTTT
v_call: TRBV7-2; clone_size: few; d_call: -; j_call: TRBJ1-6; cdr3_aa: CASKIGRASSSPLHF; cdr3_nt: TGTGCCAGCAAAATTGGCAGGGCGTCTTCCTCACCCCTCCACTTT
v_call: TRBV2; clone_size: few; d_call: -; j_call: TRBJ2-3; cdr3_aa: CASRPTANTQYF; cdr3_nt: TGTGCCAGCAGACCCACAGCCAATACGCAGTATTTT
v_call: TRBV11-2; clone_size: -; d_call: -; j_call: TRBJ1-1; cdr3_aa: CASRSYSWNTEAFF; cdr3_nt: TGTGCCAGCAGATCATACAGCTGGAACACTGAAGCTTTCTTT
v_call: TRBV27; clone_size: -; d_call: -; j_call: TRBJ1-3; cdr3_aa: CASSNLPGNTIYF; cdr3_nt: TGTGCCAGCAGTAATCTACCTGGAAACACCATATATTTT
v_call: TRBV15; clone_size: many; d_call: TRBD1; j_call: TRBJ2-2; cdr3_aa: CATSREETGNGGELFF; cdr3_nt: TGTGCCACCAGCAGAGAAGAGACAGGGAATGGCGGGGAGCTGTTTTTT
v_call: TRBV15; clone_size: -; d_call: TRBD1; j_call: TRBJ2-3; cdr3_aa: CATSGQGQSADTQYF; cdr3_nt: TGTGCCACCAGCGGACAGGGTCAGTCGGCAGATACGCAGTATTTT
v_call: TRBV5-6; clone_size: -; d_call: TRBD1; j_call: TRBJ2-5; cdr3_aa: CASGPDRGSHEGETQYF; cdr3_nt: TGTGCCAGCGGCCCAGACAGGGGTTCTCACGAGGGAGAGACCCAGTACTTC
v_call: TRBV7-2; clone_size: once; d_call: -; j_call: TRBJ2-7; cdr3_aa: CASSLVSDKAEQYF; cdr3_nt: TGTGCCAGCAGCTTAGTTTCCGACAAGGCCGAGCAGTACTTC
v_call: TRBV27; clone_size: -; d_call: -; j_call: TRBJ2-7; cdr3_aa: CASTPGAYEQYF; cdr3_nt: TGTGCCAGCACCCCGGGTGCGTACGAGCAGTACTTC